A selection of T cell receptor beta chains follows, all from one sample in a study of blood T cell repertoires in COVID-19. Using immunoSEQ multiplex PCR, the repertoire was profiled, and TCRdb retains in-frame clones only, with some absent. The sample has over 110,000 clones; 79% are singletons. The sequencing input was peripheral blood. These receptors all stem from a man aged 60 to 75 with acute or convalescent COVID-19. CDR3s include the opening cysteine and the closing phenylalanine or tryptophan. D genes are given only for firm matches. Part of the rows lack a size; the others show once, few, many or a class for expanded clones.

DNA	CDR3	J	D	size	length	V
TGTGCCAGCAGCTTGACACGAGGTGGAGAGACCCAGTACTTC	CASSLTRGGETQYF	TRBJ2-5	-	-	14	TRBV5-4
TGTGCCAGCAGCTTGACAGGGGACTATGGCTACACCTTC	CASSLTGDYGYTF	TRBJ1-2	TRBD1	-	13	TRBV7-2
TGTGCCAGTAGTATCGGGACAGGGAATGGCTACACCTTC	CASSIGTGNGYTF	TRBJ1-2	TRBD1	-	13	TRBV19
TGTGCCAGCAGCCCAGTAGGACTAGCGGGGGGTGGTACGCAGTATTTT	CASSPVGLAGGGTQYF	TRBJ2-3	TRBD2	few	16	TRBV7-8
TGTGCCAGCAGTTCCGTTCCGGGACTAGCGGGAGTCAAGCAGTACTTC	CASSSVPGLAGVKQYF	TRBJ2-7	TRBD2	-	16	TRBV6-2/TRBV6-3
TGTGCCACCAGTGACGGGACTGTCTATGGCTACACCTTC	CATSDGTVYGYTF	TRBJ1-2	-	-	13	TRBV24-1
TGTGCCAGCAGCCCGGGGGAGCGCTCCTACAATGAGCAGTTCTTC	CASSPGERSYNEQFF	TRBJ2-1	-	-	15	TRBV6-6
TGTGCCAGCAGTTCCCCCCGAGTGTCAACTAATGAAAAACTGTTTTTT	CASSSPRVSTNEKLFF	TRBJ1-4	-	-	16	TRBV6-6
TGCGCCAGCAGCTTGATCGAGGGATACGAGCAGTACTTC	CASSLIEGYEQYF	TRBJ2-7	-	-	13	TRBV5-1
TGTGCCATAAACCGGGACAGGGGTCTCTATGGCTACACCTTC	CAINRDRGLYGYTF	TRBJ1-2	TRBD1	-	14	TRBV28
TGTGCCGCCCTAAGGGGGCGAGGCAATGAGCAGTTCTTC	CAALRGRGNEQFF	TRBJ2-1	TRBD1	-	13	TRBV28
TGTGCCAGCAGCTCGGTCGGGGGGGATGGAAAACTGTTTTTT	CASSSVGGDGKLFF	TRBJ1-4	-	-	14	TRBV7-9
TGCGCCAGCAGCCCCCCCCCAAGCCCCGGGACAGATACGCAGTATTTT	CASSPPPSPGTDTQYF	TRBJ2-3	-	once	16	TRBV4-3
TGCGCCAGCAGCCCCGGGACTAGCGGGAGAACCGGGGAGCTGTTTTTT	CASSPGTSGRTGELFF	TRBJ2-2	TRBD2	-	16	TRBV5-1
TGTGCCAGCTCACCCGGTACAGGGTCTTCACCCCTCCACTTT	CASSPGTGSSPLHF	TRBJ1-6	-	-	14	TRBV18
TGTGCCAGCAGCCAAGCCCTAGGACAGTATGGCTACACCTTC	CASSQALGQYGYTF	TRBJ1-2	-	-	14	TRBV3-1/TRBV3-2
TGTGCCAGCAGCGTGTTGGACAGCACCGGGGAGCTGTTTTTT	CASSVLDSTGELFF	TRBJ2-2	-	few	14	TRBV9
TGTGCCAGCAGCTTACCCGTCACGGGCACAGATACGCAGTATTTT	CASSLPVTGTDTQYF	TRBJ2-3	-	-	15	TRBV7-3
TGTGCCAGCAGCCAAACGACTGGAACCTACAATGAGCAGTTCTTC	CASSQTTGTYNEQFF	TRBJ2-1	-	-	15	TRBV4-2
TGTGCCAGTAGGATGACTAACTCCTACGAGCAGTACTTC	CASRMTNSYEQYF	TRBJ2-7	-	few	13	TRBV19
TGTGCCAGCAGTTTGCCGGGAACGGGGAATCAGCCCCAGCATTTT	CASSLPGTGNQPQHF	TRBJ1-5	-	-	15	TRBV28
TGTGCCAGCAGTTTAGGGGGGGACTCACCCCTCCACTTT	CASSLGGDSPLHF	TRBJ1-6	-	-	13	TRBV27
TGTGCCAGCAGTTACACTTCGGGCACAGATACGCAGTATTTT	CASSYTSGTDTQYF	TRBJ2-3	-	-	14	TRBV6-5
TGTGCCAGCAGCCCCACAGGGAGAGGAGGAAACACCATATATTTT	CASSPTGRGGNTIYF	TRBJ1-3	-	-	15	TRBV3-1/TRBV3-2
TGTGCCAGCAGCCCGATTGGGACAGGAGTGCAGTACTTC	CASSPIGTGVQYF	TRBJ2-7	TRBD1	-	13	TRBV4-2
TGTGCCAGCTCACCACGAGCGGACCCCTGGAACACCGGGGAGCTGTTTTTT	CASSPRADPWNTGELFF	TRBJ2-2	-	few	17	TRBV18
TGTGCCAGTAGTAGTGGACAGACCTACGAGCAGTACTTC	CASSSGQTYEQYF	TRBJ2-7	-	-	13	TRBV19
TGTGCCACCAGTGACCCCAGGGGCCCCGGGGAGACCCAGTACTTC	CATSDPRGPGETQYF	TRBJ2-5	-	-	15	TRBV24-1
TGTGCCAGTAGTGCGGGGGCGACTGGGTCACCCCTCCACTTT	CASSAGATGSPLHF	TRBJ1-6	-	-	14	TRBV19
TGTGCCAGCAGTTCCTCCGGACAGTGGAGCAGGGGTGGCTACACCTTC	CASSSSGQWSRGGYTF	TRBJ1-2	-	-	16	TRBV28
TGTGCCTTCATGGACTGGGCAACTAATGAAAAACTGTTTTTT	CAFMDWATNEKLFF	TRBJ1-4	-	-	14	TRBV30
TGTGCCAGCAGCCAAGACGGAAGGACAGATCCTAAAGGGAACGAGCAGTACTTC	CASSQDGRTDPKGNEQYF	TRBJ2-7	-	-	18	TRBV3-1/TRBV3-2
TGCGCCAGCAGCTTGGCGGGGACGGGGGACACTGAAGCTTTCTTT	CASSLAGTGDTEAFF	TRBJ1-1	-	-	15	TRBV5-1
TGTGCCAGTAGTCAAGACAGAGATCAGCCCCAGCATTTT	CASSQDRDQPQHF	TRBJ1-5	-	-	13	TRBV19
TGTGCCAGCAGCTTAGTACAGGGGCCTGGAAACACCATATATTTT	CASSLVQGPGNTIYF	TRBJ1-3	TRBD1	-	15	TRBV7-2
TGTGCCAGCAGCCCGGGGACAGGGAATGAAAAACTGTTTTTT	CASSPGTGNEKLFF	TRBJ1-4	TRBD1	-	14	TRBV7-2
TGTGCCACCAGTGATTGGACTAGCGGGCACAATGAGCAGTTCTTC	CATSDWTSGHNEQFF	TRBJ2-1	TRBD2	few	15	TRBV24-1